The 2 T cell receptor beta chains given below trace back to one sample, sequenced in a study of PD-1 blockade in classical Hodgkin lymphoma (dated by TCRdb to 2018 to 2020). The sample's time point label, in plain terms: cycle 2 day 1 (C2D1) of nivolumab. Relapse after autologous stem cell transplantation had occurred in all trial patients, and cohorts A, B and C were distinguished by prior brentuximab vedotin exposure. The library was generated by the immunoSEQ multiplex PCR assay. TCRdb took over this immuneACCESS table, retaining in-frame rearrangements with V and J assigned. Such tables are incomplete; in checked studies, under half of the missing clones stem from an unresolved V gene, and the remainder is unexplained. Across this sample there are about 28,000 clones, with 70% seen only once. The ten biggest clones cover 20% to 30% of the sample. Sample: peripheral blood mononuclear cells (PBMCs), taken before the second cycle of nivolumab. These receptors were obtained from a human donor with classical Hodgkin lymphoma.

The rearrangement uses TRBV4-1 and TRBJ2-3; TRBD2 agrees at 10 bases. With V trimmed by 6 bases and J by 0 bases, 18 bases remained unmatched. There are 20 residues in the CDR3. Per the germline V gene, CDR1 is MGHRA and CDR2 is YSYEKL. The CDR3 DNA is TGCGCCAGCAGAACTTTTTCCGGGACTAGCGCCCAAACTAGCACAGATACGCAGTATTTT. This encodes CASRTFSGTSAQTSTDTQYF.

The chain links TRBV1 to TRBJ2-7; the table's D call of TRBD1 was not tested on the DNA. TRBV1 is tagged as a pseudogene. The CDR3 sequence is 16 residues long. CDR3 bases: TGCACCAGCAGCCAAGATCGGACAGAAAGTCTAAACCAGCAGTACGTC. Translated: CTSSQDRTESLNQQYV.